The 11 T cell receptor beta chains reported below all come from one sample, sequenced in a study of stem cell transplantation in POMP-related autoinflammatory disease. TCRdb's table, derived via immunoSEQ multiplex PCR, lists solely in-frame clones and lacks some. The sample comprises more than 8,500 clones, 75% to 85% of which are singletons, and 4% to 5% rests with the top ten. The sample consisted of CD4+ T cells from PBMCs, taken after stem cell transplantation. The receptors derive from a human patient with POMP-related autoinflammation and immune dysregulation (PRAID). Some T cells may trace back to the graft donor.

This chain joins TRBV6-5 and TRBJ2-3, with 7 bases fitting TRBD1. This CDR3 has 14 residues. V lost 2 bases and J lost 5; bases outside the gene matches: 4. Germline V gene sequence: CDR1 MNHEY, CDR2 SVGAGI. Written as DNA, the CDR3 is TGTGCCAGCAGTTACACAGGGGTGAGAGATACGCAGTATTTT. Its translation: CASSYTGVRDTQYF.

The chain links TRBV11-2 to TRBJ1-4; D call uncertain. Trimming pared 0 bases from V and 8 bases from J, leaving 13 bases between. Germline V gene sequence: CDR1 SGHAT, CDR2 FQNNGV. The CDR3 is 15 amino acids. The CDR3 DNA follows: TGTGCCAGCAGCTTAGATTTGTGGCGTCGGGAAAAACTGTTTTTT. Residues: CASSLDLWRREKLFF. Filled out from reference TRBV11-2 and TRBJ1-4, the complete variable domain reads EAGVAQSPRYKIIEKRQSVAFWCNPISGHATLYWYQQILGQGPKLLIQFQNNGVVDDSQLPKDRFSAERLKGVDSTLKIQPAKLEDSAVYLCASSLDLWRREKLFFGSGTQLSVL.

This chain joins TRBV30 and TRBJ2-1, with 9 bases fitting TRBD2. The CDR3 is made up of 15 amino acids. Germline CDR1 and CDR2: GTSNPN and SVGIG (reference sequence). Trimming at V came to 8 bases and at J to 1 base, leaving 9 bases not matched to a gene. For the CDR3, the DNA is TGTGCCCTTGGGGCGGGAGGGCCTTCCTACAATGAGCAGTTCTTC. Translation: CALGAGGPSYNEQFF.

The CDR3 region has the DNA TGTGCCAGCAGCGCGGACAGCGCGTTCTACGAGCAGTACTTC. Its protein is CASSADSAFYEQYF. V and J are TRBV9 and TRBJ2-7; maybe TRBD1 (6 bases). This CDR3 is 14 amino acids long. Trimming stripped 3 bases from V and 3 bases from J, with 13 bases between. Per the germline V gene, CDR1 is SGDLS and CDR2 is YYNGEE. Complete variable domain (other parts from reference TRBV9 and TRBJ2-7): DSGVTQTPKHLITATGQRVTLRCSPRSGDLSVYWYQQSLDQGLQFLIQYYNGEERAKGNILERFSAQQFPDLHSELNLSSLELGDSALYFCASSADSAFYEQYFGPGTRLTVT.

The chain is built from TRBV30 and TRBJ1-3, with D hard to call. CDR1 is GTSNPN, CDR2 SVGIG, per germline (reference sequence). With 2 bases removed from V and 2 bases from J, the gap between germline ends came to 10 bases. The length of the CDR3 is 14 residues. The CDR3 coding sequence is TGTGCCTGGAGTATAGGGTTGGCTGGAAACACCATATATTTT. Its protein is CAWSIGLAGNTIYF. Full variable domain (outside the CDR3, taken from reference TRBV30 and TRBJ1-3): SQTIHQWPATLVQPVGSPLSLECTVEGTSNPNLYWYRQAAGRGLQLLFYSVGIGQISSEVPQNLSASRPQDRQFILSSKKLLLSDSGFYLCAWSIGLAGNTIYFGEGSWLTVV.

The CDR3 region is CASAGQGGGSPLHF. The CDR3 DNA reads as TGTGCCAGCGCGGGACAGGGAGGTGGTTCACCCCTCCACTTT. The gene calls are TRBV11-3 and TRBJ1-6; 9 bases fit TRBD1. Trimming took 8 bases from V and 9 from J; bases not matched to a gene: 8. CDR3 length: 14 residues. In germline, CDR1 is SGHNT, CDR2 YENEEA.

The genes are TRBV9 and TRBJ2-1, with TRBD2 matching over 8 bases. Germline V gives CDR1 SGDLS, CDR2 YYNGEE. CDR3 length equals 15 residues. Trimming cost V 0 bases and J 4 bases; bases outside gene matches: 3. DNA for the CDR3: TGTGCCAGCAGCGTAGGGGCGGGAGGTTACAATGAGCAGTTCTTC. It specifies CASSVGAGGYNEQFF.

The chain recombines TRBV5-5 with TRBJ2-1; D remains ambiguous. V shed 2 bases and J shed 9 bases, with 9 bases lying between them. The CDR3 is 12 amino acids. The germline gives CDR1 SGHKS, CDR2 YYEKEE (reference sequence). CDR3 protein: CASSFSAGEQFF. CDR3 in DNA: TGTGCCAGCAGCTTCTCGGCCGGTGAGCAGTTCTTC.

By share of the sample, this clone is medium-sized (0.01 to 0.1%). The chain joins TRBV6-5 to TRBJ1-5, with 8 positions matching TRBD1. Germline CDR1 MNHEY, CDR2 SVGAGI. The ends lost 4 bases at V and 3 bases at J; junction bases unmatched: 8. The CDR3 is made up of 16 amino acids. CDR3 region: CASSSTGQGFNQPQHF. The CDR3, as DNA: TGTGCCAGCAGTTCTACCGGACAGGGCTTCAATCAGCCCCAGCATTTT.

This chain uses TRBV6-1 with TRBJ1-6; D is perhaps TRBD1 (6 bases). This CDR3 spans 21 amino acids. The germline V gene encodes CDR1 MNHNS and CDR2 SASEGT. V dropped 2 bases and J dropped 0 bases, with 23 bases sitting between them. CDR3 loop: CASSERTPGHWTNSYNSPLHF. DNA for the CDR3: TGTGCCAGCAGTGAAAGGACCCCGGGACATTGGACGAACTCCTATAATTCACCCCTCCACTTT.

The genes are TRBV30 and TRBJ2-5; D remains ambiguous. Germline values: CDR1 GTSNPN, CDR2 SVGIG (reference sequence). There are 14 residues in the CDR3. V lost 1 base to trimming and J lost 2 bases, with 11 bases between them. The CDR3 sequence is CAWSGPPRQETQYF. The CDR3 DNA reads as TGTGCCTGGAGTGGTCCCCCGCGACAAGAGACCCAGTACTTC.